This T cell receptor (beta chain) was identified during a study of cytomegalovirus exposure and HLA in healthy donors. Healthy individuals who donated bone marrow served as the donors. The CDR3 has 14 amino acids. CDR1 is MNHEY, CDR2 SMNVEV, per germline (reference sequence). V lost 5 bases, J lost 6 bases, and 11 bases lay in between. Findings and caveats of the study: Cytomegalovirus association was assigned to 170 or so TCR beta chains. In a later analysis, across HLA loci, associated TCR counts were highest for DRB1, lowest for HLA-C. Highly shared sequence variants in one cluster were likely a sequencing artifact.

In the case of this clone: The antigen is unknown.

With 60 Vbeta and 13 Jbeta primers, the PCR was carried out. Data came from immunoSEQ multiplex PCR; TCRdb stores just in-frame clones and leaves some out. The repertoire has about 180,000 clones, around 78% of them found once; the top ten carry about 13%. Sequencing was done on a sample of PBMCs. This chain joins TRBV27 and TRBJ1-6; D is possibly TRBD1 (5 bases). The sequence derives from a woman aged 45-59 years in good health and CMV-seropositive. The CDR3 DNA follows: TGTGCCAGCAGTATCACAGGTGGTAATTCACCCCTCCACTTT. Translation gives CASSITGGNSPLHF.